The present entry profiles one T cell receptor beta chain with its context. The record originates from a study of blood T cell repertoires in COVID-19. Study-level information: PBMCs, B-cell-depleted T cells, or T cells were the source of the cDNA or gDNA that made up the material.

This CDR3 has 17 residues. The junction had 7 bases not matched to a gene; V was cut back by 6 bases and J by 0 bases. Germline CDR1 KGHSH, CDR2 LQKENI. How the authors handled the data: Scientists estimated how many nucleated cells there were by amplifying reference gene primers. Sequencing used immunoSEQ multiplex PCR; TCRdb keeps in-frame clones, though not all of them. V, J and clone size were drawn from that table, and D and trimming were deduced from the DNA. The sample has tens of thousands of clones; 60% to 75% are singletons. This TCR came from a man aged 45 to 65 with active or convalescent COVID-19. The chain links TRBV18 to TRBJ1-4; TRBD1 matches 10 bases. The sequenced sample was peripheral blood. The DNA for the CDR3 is TGTGCCAGCTCCCCGGGACAGGGGCCTTCAACTAATGAAAAACTGTTTTTT. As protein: CASSPGQGPSTNEKLFF.